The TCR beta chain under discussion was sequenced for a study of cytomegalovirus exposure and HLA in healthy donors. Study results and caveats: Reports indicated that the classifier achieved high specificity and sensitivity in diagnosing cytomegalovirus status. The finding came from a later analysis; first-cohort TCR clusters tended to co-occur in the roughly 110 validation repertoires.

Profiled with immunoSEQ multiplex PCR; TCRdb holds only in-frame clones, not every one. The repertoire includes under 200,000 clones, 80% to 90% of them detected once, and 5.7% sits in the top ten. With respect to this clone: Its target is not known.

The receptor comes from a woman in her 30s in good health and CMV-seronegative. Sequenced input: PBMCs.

CDR3 nucleotides: TGTGCCAGCAGTGAGGGACTAGCGGGAGGGATGGATACGCAGTATTTT. Encoded protein: CASSEGLAGGMDTQYF. The rearrangement uses TRBV25-1 and TRBJ2-3, with TRBD2 identical over 16 bases. V trimming: 3 bases; J trimming: 6 bases; junction bases outside the gene matches: 3. This CDR3 contains 16 residues. In germline, CDR1 is MGHDK, CDR2 SYGVNS.